This TCR beta chain was documented in a study of siplizumab effects on memory and regulatory T cells (dated by TCRdb to between 2017 and 2020). The study in broad terms: The effect of the anti-CD2 antibody siplizumab on alloreactive T-cell subsets was examined in allogeneic mixed lymphocyte reactions constructed from human PBMCs.

What the authors observed across the whole study: Compared with memory T cells, unstimulated naive T cells appeared more diverse, and naive cells seemed to make a substantial contribution to the alloresponse. The suppressive function of proliferating Tregs from siplizumab cultures was not functionally confirmed. For roughly 75-96% of proliferating CD4+ or CD8+ clones, no naive or memory phenotype could be assigned. Because sequences at frequencies below about 10^-5 were poorly captured, only a minor fraction of alloreactive clones could be mapped back to unstimulated subsets. Among mappable alloreactive CD4+ clones, the Treg-derived fraction averaged about 70% with siplizumab versus about 27% in control reactions. The cumulative frequency of alloreactive sequences that could be traced back to unstimulated CD4+ memory T cells was significantly reduced by siplizumab.

TCRbeta CDR3 sequencing was performed on sorted unstimulated T cells and on proliferating T cells recovered from mixed lymphocyte reactions. Fresh whole blood from approximately ten HLA-typed healthy donors was used to isolate PBMCs. Turning to this clone: The target of this receptor is not known. Base qualities are not provided; no much larger clone lies one nucleotide away.

Receptors were amplified or captured by the immunoSEQ multiplex PCR assay. The deep sequencing platform assayed about 90,000 TCR templates per sample. Genomic DNA extracted from sorted T cells was used for TCRbeta CDR3 sequencing. The authors' analysis ran thus. The R programming language was used for the clonal analysis of the TCRbeta CDR3 data. Alloreactive CD4+ and CD8+ clones were identified by comparing unstimulated samples to CFSE-low samples taken after the reaction. By matching sequences to the repertoires of sorted unstimulated Treg and non-Treg cells, each alloreactive CD4+ clone was assigned a regulatory or non-regulatory origin. The clones in this table, taken by TCRdb from immuneACCESS, are in-frame only. Not every clone is retained; where verified, under half of the shortfall comes from an unresolved V gene, and the cause of the rest is unknown. Clone size and the V and J calls come from that table; the DNA yielded D and trimming. Present in this sample are about 100,000 clones, approximately 91% of which were seen just once. Of the sample, more than 2.5% is held by the ten largest clones.

The sequenced sample consisted of CD4+ T cells sorted from blood. This clonotype originated in a human donor in good health. Some clones in this sample may be carry-over from other donors' samples.

CDR3 protein: CASSTYEQYF. The DNA is as follows: TGTGCCAGTAGTACTTACGAGCAGTACTTC. The chain employs TRBV19 and TRBJ2-7, with no confident D gene call. CDR1 and CDR2 were assigned from the germline V gene (reference sequence) as LNHDA and SQIVND. Its CDR3 holds 10 amino acids, cysteine through phenylalanine. The CDR3 DNA has 30 bases and is translated from base 1. The junction shows trimming of 4 bases on V and 4 bases on J, plus 2 bases between the germline ends.